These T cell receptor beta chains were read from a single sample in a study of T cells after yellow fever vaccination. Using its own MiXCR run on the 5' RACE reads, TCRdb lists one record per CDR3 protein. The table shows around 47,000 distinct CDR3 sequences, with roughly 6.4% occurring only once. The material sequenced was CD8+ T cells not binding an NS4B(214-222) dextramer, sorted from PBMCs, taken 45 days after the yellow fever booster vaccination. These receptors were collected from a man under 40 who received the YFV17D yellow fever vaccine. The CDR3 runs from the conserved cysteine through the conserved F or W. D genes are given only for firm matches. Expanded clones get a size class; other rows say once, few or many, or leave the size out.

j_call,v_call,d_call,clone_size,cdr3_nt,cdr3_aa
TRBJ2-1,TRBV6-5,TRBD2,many,TGTGCCAGCAGCCCCCTCGCGGGAGGGTACAATGAGCAGTTCTTC,CASSPLAGGYNEQFF
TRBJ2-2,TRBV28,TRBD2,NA,TGTGCCAGCAGCCCCGGGCTCGCGGGAGCGGGGACCGGGGAGCTGTTTTTT,CASSPGLAGAGTGELFF
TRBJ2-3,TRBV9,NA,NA,TGTGCCAGCAGCTCCGCGGGGGCGGACACAGATACGCAGTATTTT,CASSSAGADTDTQYF
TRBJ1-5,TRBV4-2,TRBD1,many,TGTGCCAGCAGCCAAGAGCAAGGGGGCTTCAATCAGCCCCAGCATTTT,CASSQEQGGFNQPQHF
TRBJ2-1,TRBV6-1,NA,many,TGTGCCAGCAGAGAGGACTTCAGCTCCTACAATGAGCAGTTCTTC,CASREDFSSYNEQFF
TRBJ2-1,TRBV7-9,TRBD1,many,TGTGCCAGCAGCTCCGGGACAGGTTACAATGAGCAGTTCTTC,CASSSGTGYNEQFF
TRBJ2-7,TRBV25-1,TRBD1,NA,TGTGCCAGCAGTGACTCAACAGGGGAGCGACCCTACGAGCAGTACTTC,CASSDSTGERPYEQYF
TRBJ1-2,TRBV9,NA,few,TGTGCCAGCAGCGTAGAATGGGAGAATGATGGCTACACCTTC,CASSVEWENDGYTF
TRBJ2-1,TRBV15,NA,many,TGTGCCACCAGCAGAGATAGGTTAGGCGGAAGCAATGAGCAGTTCTTC,CATSRDRLGGSNEQFF
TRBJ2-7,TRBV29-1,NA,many,TGCAGCGTTGGGGACGGGAGCTCCTACGAGCAGTACTTC,CSVGDGSSYEQYF
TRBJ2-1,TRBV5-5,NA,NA,TGTGCCAGCAGCTTGGCGTACAATGAGCAGTTCTTC,CASSLAYNEQFF
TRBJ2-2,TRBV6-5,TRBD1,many,TGTGCCAGCAGCCCGGACAGGGTTGATTCCGGGGAGCTGTTTTTT,CASSPDRVDSGELFF
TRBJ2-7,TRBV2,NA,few,TGTGCCAGACGGCCCCTAGCGCAATACGAGCAGTACTTC,CARRPLAQYEQYF
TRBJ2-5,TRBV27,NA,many,TGTGCCGTCCACAATCCATCCGGGACCCAGTACTTC,CAVHNPSGTQYF
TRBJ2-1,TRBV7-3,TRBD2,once,TGTGCCAGTTACAGCGGCGGGGGTAGCGGGGCCCTACCGGCCAATGAGCAGTTCTTC,CASYSGGGSGALPANEQFF
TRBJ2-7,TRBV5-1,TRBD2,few,TGCGCCAGCAGCTTGGGGCCCAGCGGGAGTATCCCTAACGAGCAGTACTTC,CASSLGPSGSIPNEQYF
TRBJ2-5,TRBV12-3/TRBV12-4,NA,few,TGTGCCAGCACCTCGGGACACCAAGAGACCCAGTACTTC,CASTSGHQETQYF
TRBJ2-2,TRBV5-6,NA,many,TGTGCCAGCAGCTTGGGGACACTCACCGGGGAGCTGTTTTTT,CASSLGTLTGELFF
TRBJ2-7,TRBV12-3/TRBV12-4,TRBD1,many,TGTGCCAGCAGCACGCCCCGGGACAGCCCCGACCACGAGCAGTACTTC,CASSTPRDSPDHEQYF
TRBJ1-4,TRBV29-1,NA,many,TGCAGCGTGCCGGAAAATGAAAAACTGTTTTTT,CSVPENEKLFF
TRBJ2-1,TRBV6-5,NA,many,TGTGCCAGCAGTTACTCGGTTCGAAGCTCCTACAATGAGCAGTTCTTC,CASSYSVRSSYNEQFF
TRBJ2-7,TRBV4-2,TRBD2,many,TGTGCCAGCAGCGTACCCGGGACTAGATACGAGCAGTACTTC,CASSVPGTRYEQYF
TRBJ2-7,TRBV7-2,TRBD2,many,TGTGCCAGCAGCGCTACTAGCGGGAGCCACAACGAGCAGTACTTC,CASSATSGSHNEQYF
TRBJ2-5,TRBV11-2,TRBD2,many,TGTGCCAGCAGCTCAACTAGCGGGAGAGGCGGGCAGACCCAGTACTTC,CASSSTSGRGGQTQYF
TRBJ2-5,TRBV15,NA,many,TGTGCCACCAGGAGCGGGCAGGAAGAGACCCAGTACTTC,CATRSGQEETQYF
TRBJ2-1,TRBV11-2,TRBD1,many,TGTGCCAGCAGCTTAGAGCAGGACAGGCCTCTTATAGATGAGCAGTTCTTC,CASSLEQDRPLIDEQFF
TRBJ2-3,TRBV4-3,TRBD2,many,TGCGCCAGCAGCCAAGATTTGGGAGGGAGGCTCCTTGATACGCAGTATTTT,CASSQDLGGRLLDTQYF
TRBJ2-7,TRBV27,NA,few,TGTGCCAGCAGTCCTACAGGTATCTACGAGCAGTACTTC,CASSPTGIYEQYF
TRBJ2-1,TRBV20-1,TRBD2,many,TGCAGTGCTATCCCCGGACTAGTTAAGACCCATGAGCAGTTCTTC,CSAIPGLVKTHEQFF
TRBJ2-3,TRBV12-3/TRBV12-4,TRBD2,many,TGTGCCAGCAGTACACTAGCGGAAATCGCAGATACGCAGTATTTT,CASSTLAEIADTQYF
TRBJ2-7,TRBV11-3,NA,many,TGTGCCAGCAGCTTACGGGACGGATCATACGAGCAGTACTTC,CASSLRDGSYEQYF
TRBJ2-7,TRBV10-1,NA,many,TGCGCCAGCAGTGATCCTAGGCAATCCTACGAGCAGTACTTC,CASSDPRQSYEQYF
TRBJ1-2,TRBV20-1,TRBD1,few,TGCAGTGCTGGACAGGGCCCTGGCTACACCTTC,CSAGQGPGYTF
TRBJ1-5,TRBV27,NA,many,TGTGCCAGCAACTCCTTACAGGGTCGGGAGCCCCAGCATTTT,CASNSLQGREPQHF
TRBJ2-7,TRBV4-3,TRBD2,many,TGCGCCAGCAGCCCCGGGACTAGAACCTACGAGCAGTACTTC,CASSPGTRTYEQYF
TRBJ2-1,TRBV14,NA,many,TGTGCCAGCAGCCAACACGGCGGGATAGGTGAGCAGTTCTTC,CASSQHGGIGEQFF
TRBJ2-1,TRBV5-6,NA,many,TGTGCCAGCAGCTTGGAGGTCTACAATGAGCAGTTCTTC,CASSLEVYNEQFF
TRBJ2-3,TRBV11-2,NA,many,TGTGCCAGCAGCTTAGAGGATTGGGGACGGCAAATAGATACGCAGTATTTT,CASSLEDWGRQIDTQYF
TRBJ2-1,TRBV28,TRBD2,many,TGTGCCAGCAGTCCCCCCGGGACTAGCAATGAGCAGTTCTTC,CASSPPGTSNEQFF
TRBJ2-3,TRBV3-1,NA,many,TGTGCCAGCAGCCGCAAAGAATCATATGGCACAGATACGCAGTATTTT,CASSRKESYGTDTQYF
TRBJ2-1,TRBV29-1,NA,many,TGCAGCGCCGGACTAAACTACAATGAGCAGTTCTTC,CSAGLNYNEQFF
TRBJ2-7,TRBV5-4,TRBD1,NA,TGTGCCAGCAGCTCGGGACAGGGTGGAGGCTACGAGCAGTACTTC,CASSSGQGGGYEQYF
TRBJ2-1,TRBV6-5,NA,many,TGTGCCAGCAGTTACTCGAGGAGCTACAATGAGCAGTTCTTC,CASSYSRSYNEQFF
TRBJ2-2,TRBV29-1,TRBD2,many,TGCAGCGGTCTAGCGGGAGGGACCACCGGGGAGCTGTTTTTT,CSGLAGGTTGELFF
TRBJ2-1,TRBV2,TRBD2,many,TGTGCCAGCAGTCTATCGGGACTAGGATGGGTCTTC,CASSLSGLGWVF
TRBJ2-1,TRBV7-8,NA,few,TGTGCCAGCAGCGGCCGGACGGAGAGCTCCTACAATGAGCAGTTCTTC,CASSGRTESSYNEQFF
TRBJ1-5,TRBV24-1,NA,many,TGTGCCACCAGCGCAGGGGATCAGCCCCAGCATTTT,CATSAGDQPQHF
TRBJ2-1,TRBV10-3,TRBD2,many,TGTGCCATCAGTGAGCCGGGACTAGCGTACAATGAGCAGTTCTTC,CAISEPGLAYNEQFF
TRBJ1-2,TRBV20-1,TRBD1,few,TGCAGTGCTAGAGAGTTACGCTCGGGGACAGGGCTCTATGGCTACACCTTC,CSARELRSGTGLYGYTF